This T cell receptor (beta chain) was captured by sequencing in a study of metastatic and nonmetastatic thyroid tumors. Every patient was untreated before thyroid surgery. The germline CDR1 and CDR2 sequences are MNHEY and SVGAGI. This CDR3 is built from 14 residues. V shed 1 base and J shed 5 bases, with 9 bases lying between them. Via MiXCR, TCRdb re-called the PCR reads. The table has 60,000 or so clones, about 4% seen once; the top ten hold about 20%. This clone was detected ten times or more. The genes are TRBV6-5 and TRBJ2-1; possibly TRBD1 for D (6 bases). This TCR was sampled from a female donor with papillary thyroid cancer or a benign thyroid nodule (not recorded which). Some clones in this sample may be carry-over from other donors' samples. What was sequenced was blood. CDR3 residues: CASSYWAGDNEQFF. DNA for the CDR3: TGTGCCAGCAGTTACTGGGCAGGGGACAATGAGCAGTTCTTC.